This T cell receptor (beta chain) is drawn from a study of cytomegalovirus exposure and HLA in healthy donors. Points from the study as a whole: Most TCR beta V segments were productive about 87% or about 30% of the time in an earlier analysis. Apparent HLA restriction characterized most CMV-associated TCR beta chains in a later analysis. Reported performance of the classifier showed diagnosis of cytomegalovirus status with high specificity and sensitivity.

V gave up 1 base and J gave up 6 bases; unmatched junction bases: 10. CDR3 length equals 15 residues. The germline gives CDR1 SGHNT, CDR2 YYREEE (reference sequence). The PCR made use of 60 Vbeta and 13 Jbeta primers. TCRdb's table, derived via immunoSEQ multiplex PCR, lists solely in-frame clones and lacks some. There are 75,000 or so clones in the sample; 60% to 75% occur only once, and less than 25% lies in the top ten. With respect to this clone: The antigen remains undetermined.

The donors, nominally healthy at sampling, likely had unrecorded immune exposures. This TCR derives from a man in his forties or fifties in good health and CMV-seropositive. The V and J genes are TRBV5-4 and TRBJ2-7, with 7 bases that match TRBD1. Sequencing was done on a sample of PBMCs. The CDR3 DNA reads TGTGCCAGCAGCTTGATGAGTACAGGGGAAGGCGAGCAGTACTTC. Amino acids: CASSLMSTGEGEQYF. Filled out from reference TRBV5-4 and TRBJ2-7, the complete variable domain reads ETGVTQSPTHLIKTRGQQVTLRCSSQSGHNTVSWYQQALGQGPQFIFQYYREEENGRGNFPPRFSGLQFPNYSSELNVNALELDDSALYLCASSLMSTGEGEQYFGPGTRLTVT.